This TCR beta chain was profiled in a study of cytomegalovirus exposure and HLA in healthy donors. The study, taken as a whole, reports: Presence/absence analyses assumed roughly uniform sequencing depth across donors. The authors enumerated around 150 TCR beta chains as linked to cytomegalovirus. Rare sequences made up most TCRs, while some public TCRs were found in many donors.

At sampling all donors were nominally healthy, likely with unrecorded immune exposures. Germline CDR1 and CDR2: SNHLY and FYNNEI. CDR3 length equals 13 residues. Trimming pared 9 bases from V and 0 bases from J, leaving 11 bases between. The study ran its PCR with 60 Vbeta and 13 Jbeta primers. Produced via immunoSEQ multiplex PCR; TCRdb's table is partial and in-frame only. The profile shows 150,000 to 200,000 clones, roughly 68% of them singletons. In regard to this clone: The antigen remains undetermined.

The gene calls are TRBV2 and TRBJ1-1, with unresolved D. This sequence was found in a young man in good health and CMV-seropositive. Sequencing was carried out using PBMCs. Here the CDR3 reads CASLIVLNTEAFF. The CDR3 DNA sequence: TGTGCCAGTTTGATAGTTCTGAACACTGAAGCTTTCTTT.